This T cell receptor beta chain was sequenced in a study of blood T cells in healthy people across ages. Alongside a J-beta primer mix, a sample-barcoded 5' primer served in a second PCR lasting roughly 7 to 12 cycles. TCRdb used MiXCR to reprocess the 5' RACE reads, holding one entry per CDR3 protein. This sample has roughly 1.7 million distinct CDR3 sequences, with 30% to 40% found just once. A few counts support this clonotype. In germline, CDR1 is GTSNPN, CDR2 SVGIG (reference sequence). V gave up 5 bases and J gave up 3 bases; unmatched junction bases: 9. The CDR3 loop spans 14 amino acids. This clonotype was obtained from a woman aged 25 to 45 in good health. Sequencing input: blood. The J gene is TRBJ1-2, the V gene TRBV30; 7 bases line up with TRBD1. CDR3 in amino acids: CAWSWAGGDYGYTF. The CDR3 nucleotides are TGTGCCTGGTCTTGGGCAGGGGGGGACTATGGCTACACCTTC.